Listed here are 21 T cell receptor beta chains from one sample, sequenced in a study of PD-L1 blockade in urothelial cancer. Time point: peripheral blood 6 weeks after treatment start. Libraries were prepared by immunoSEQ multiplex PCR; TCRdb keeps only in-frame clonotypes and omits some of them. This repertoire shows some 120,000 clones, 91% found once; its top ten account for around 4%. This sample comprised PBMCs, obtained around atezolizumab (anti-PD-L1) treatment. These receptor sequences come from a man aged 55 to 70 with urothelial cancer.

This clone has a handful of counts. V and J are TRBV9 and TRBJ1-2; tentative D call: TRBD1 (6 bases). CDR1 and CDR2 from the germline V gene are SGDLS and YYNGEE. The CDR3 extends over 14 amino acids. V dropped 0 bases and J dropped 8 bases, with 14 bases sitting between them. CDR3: CASSVAQGPLGYTF. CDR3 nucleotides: TGTGCCAGCAGCGTAGCTCAGGGGCCCCTGGGCTACACCTTC.

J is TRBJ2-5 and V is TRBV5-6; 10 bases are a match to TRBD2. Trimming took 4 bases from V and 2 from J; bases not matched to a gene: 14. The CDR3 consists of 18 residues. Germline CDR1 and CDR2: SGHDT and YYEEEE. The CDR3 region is CASSLREMSGREQETQYF. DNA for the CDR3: TGTGCCAGCAGCCTACGAGAGATGAGCGGGAGGGAACAAGAGACCCAGTACTTC.

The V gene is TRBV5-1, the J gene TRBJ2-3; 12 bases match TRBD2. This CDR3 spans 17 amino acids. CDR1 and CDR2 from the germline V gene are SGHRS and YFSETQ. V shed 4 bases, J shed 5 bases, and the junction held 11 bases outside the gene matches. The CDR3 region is CASSTEASGRAKDTQYF. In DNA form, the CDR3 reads TGCGCCAGCAGCACTGAAGCTAGCGGGAGGGCCAAAGATACGCAGTATTTT.

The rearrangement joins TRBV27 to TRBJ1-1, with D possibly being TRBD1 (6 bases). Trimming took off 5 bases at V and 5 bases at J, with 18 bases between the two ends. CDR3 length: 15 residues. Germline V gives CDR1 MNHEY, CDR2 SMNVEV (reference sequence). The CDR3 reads CASSLTNRVRTEAFF. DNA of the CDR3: TGTGCCAGCAGTCTAACAAACAGGGTCCGGACTGAAGCTTTCTTT.

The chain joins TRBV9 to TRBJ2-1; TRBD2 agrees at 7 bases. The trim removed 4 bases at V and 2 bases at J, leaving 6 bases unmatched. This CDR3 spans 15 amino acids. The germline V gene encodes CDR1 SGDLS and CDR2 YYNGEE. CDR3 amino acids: CASSSTGGPYNEQFF. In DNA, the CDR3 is TGTGCCAGCAGCTCAACGGGAGGCCCCTACAATGAGCAGTTCTTC.

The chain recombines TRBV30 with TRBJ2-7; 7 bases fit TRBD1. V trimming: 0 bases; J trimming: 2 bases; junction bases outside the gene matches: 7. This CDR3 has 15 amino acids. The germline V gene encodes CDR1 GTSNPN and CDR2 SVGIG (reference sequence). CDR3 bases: TGTGCCTGGAGTGTACCCGGGACAGCTACCTACGAGCAGTACTTC. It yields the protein CAWSVPGTATYEQYF.

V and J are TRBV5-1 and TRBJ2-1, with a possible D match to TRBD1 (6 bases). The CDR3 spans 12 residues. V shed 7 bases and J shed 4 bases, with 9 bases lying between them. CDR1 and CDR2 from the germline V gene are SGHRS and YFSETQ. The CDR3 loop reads CASGQTYNEQFF. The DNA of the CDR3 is TGCGCCAGCGGACAGACTTACAATGAGCAGTTCTTC. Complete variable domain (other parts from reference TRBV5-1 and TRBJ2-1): KAGVTQTPRYLIKTRGQQVTLSCSPISGHRSVSWYQQTPGQGLQFLFEYFSETQRNKGNFPGRFSGRQFSNSRSEMNVSTLELGDSALYLCASGQTYNEQFFGPGTRLTVL.

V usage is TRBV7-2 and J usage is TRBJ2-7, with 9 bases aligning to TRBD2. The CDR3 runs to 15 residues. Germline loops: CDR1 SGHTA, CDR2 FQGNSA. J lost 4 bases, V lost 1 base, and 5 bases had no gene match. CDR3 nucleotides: TGTGCCAGCAGCTTAGATGGGACTAGCTTTTACGAGCAGTACTTC. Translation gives CASSLDGTSFYEQYF.

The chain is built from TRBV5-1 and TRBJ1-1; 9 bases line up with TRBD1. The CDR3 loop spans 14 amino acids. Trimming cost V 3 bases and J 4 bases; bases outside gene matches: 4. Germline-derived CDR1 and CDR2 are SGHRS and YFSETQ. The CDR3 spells CASSYDRGATEAFF. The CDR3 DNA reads TGCGCCAGCAGCTATGACAGGGGGGCCACTGAAGCTTTCTTT.

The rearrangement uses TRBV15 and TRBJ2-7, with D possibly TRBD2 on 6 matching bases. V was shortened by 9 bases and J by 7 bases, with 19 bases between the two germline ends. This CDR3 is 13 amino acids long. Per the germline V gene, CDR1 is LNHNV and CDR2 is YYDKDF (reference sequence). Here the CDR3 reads CATSLGGREEQYF. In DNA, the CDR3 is TGTGCCACGTCCTTGGGGGGAAGAGAAGAGCAGTACTTC.

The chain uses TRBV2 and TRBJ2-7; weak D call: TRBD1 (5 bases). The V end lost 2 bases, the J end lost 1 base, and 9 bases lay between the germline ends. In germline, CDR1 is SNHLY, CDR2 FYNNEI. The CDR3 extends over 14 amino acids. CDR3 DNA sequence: TGTGCCAGCAGTGAACAGGGCAGTTCCTACGAGCAGTACTTC. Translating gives CASSEQGSSYEQYF. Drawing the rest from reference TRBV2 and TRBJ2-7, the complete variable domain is EPEVTQTPSHQVTQMGQEVILRCVPISNHLYFYWYRQILGQKVEFLVSFYNNEISEKSEIFDDQFSVERPDGSNFTLKIRSTKLEDSAMYFCASSEQGSSYEQYFGPGTRLTVT.

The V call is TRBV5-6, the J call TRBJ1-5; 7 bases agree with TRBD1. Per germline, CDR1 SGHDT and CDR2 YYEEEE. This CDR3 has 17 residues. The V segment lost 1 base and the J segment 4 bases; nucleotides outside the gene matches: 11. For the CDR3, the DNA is TGTGCCAGCAGCTTGAATCACAGGGGTGGTGGGAATCAGCCCCAGCATTTT. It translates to CASSLNHRGGGNQPQHF.

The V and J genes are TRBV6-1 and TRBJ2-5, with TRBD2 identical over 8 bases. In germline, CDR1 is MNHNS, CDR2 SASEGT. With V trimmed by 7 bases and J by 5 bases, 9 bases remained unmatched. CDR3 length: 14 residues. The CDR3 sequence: CASISGSNSETQYF. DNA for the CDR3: TGTGCCAGCATCAGCGGGAGTAATTCGGAGACCCAGTACTTC.

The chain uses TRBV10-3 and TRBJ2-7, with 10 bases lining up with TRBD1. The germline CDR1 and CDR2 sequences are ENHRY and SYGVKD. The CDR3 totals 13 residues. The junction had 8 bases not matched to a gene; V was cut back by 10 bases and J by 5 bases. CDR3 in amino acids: CATSLDRGDEQYF. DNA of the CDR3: TGTGCCACCTCGCTGGACAGGGGGGACGAGCAGTACTTC.

This CDR3 reads CASSLVGGSYNEQFF. The CDR3, as DNA: TGTGCCAGCAGCTTGGTAGGCGGCTCCTACAATGAGCAGTTCTTC. V usage is TRBV5-5 and J usage is TRBJ2-1, with unresolved D. This CDR3 contains 15 residues. Per germline, CDR1 SGHKS and CDR2 YYEKEE (reference sequence). With 0 bases removed from V and 0 bases from J, the gap between germline ends came to 7 bases.

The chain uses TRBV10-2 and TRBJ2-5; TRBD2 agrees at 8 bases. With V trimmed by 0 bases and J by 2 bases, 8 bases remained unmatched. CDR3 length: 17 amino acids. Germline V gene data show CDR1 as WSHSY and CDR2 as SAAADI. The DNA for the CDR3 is TGCGCCAGCAGTGAGTCGGGGGTAGCGGGGAGACAAGAGACCCAGTACTTC. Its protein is CASSESGVAGRQETQYF.

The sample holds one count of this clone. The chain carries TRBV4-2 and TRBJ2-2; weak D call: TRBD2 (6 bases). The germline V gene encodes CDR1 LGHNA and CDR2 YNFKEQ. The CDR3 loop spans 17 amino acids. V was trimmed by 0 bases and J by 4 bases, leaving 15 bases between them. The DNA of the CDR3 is TGTGCCAGCAGCCAAGATCGAAACGGGGGAGCCACCGGGGAGCTGTTTTTT. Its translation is CASSQDRNGGATGELFF.

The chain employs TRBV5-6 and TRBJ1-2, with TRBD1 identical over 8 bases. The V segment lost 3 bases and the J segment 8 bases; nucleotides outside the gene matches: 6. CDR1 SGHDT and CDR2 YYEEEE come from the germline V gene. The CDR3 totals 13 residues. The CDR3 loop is CASSYPDRAGYTF. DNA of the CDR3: TGTGCCAGCAGCTATCCGGACAGGGCCGGCTACACCTTC.

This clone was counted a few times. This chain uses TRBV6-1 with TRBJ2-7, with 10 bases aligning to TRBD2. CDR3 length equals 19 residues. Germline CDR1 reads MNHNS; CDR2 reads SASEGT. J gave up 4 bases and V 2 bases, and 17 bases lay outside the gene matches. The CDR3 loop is CASSERASGSAGRMYEQYF. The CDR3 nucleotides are TGTGCCAGCAGTGAAAGGGCTAGCGGGAGTGCAGGCCGTATGTACGAGCAGTACTTC.

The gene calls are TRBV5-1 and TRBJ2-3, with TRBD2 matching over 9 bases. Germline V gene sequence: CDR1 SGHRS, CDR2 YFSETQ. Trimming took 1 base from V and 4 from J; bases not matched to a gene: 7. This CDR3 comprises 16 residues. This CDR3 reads CASSLFSGGTADTQYF. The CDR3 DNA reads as TGCGCCAGCAGCTTGTTTAGCGGGGGAACGGCAGATACGCAGTATTTT.

The CDR3 nucleotides are TGTGCCACCAGCAGAAGCCCCCAGGCAGATACGCAGTATTTT. Translation gives CATSRSPQADTQYF. This sequence joins TRBV15 and TRBJ2-3; no clear D. CDR1 and CDR2 (germline): LNHNV, YYDKDF (reference sequence). The length of the CDR3 is 14 residues. V lost 2 bases and J lost 4, with 10 bases in between.